The present entry profiles one T cell receptor beta chain with its context. This clone's antigen is unknown. Within one base of it there is no much larger clone, and no base qualities were kept. The data are from a study of memory CD4+ T cells and cytomegalovirus serostatus (dated by TCRdb to about 2019). About the investigation overall: A total of some 35 healthy Belgian adults, of whom 9 were CMV seropositive and approximately 24 were CMV seronegative, were included in the cohort. To replicate a published TCR-based CMV serostatus classifier, the researchers sequenced the CD4+ memory TCRbeta repertoires of a Belgian cohort whose cytomegalovirus serostatus was known. The paper's findings and limits, for the study overall: On the Belgian cohort, the classifier built on the original framework reached a median bootstrapped AUC of around 0.96, with a 95% CI of 0.76-1.00. The results were interpreted as suggesting that the CMV-associated TCR signature is mostly present in the CD4+ memory repertoire. For predicting CMV serostatus, the median bootstrapped AUC was roughly 0.95 using the original framework and roughly 0.91 using a US-trained random forest. Of 150 to 200 previously reported CMV-associated TCRbeta sequences, 55 to 75 appeared in the CD4+ memory repertoires, each in one to five individuals. Only CD4+CD45RO+ memory cells were sequenced, unlike the original study, which covered naive and memory CD4+ and CD8+ populations.

There are 12 amino acids in the CDR3, from cysteine to phenylalanine inclusive. Only the CDR3 DNA is retained, 36 bases long and in frame from the first base. CDR1 and CDR2 are read off the germline V gene as SQVTM and ANQGSEA. The V end gives up 6 bases and the J end 3 bases, leaving 5 bases in the junction not matched to a gene. Single viable CD3+CD4+CD8-CD45RO+ cells were sorted as memory CD4+ T cells on a FACSAria II. To determine CMV serostatus, a Roche Elecsys assay was used that detects serum IgG against CMV pp150, pp28, p38 and p52. Following thawing, total CD4+ T cells were enriched through positive selection using CD4 magnetic microbeads. Samples originated from another study that specifically interrogated the CD4+ T cell memory repertoire. Peripheral blood mononuclear cells were isolated and cryopreserved following standard operating procedures; serum was stored at -80 °C. The staining relied on CD3-PerCP (BW264/56), CD4-APC (RPA-T4), CD45RO-PE (UCHT1) and CD8-Pacific Orange (3B5) antibodies, and Sytox blue was used to exclude non-viable cells.

Genomic DNA was extracted from sorted cells with the Quick-DNA Microprep Kit. TCRbeta DNA was amplified with the immunoSEQ hsTCRbeta kit following the manufacturer's protocol. TCRbeta libraries were sequenced on an Illumina MiSeq instrument. The published analysis was carried out like this. Following removal of out-of-frame sequences, about 2,200,000 distinct TCRbeta sequences were retained, with an average of around 70,000 per individual. Two values were used to score each individual: the count of roughly 150 previously reported CMV-associated TCRbeta sequences and the total count of productive distinct TCRbeta sequences. A beta-binomial model was reimplemented in Python, and random forests from scikit-learn, run with default parameters, were trained on data from the US cohort. On the Belgian cohort, classifier performance was reported as the median AUC, along with percentile confidence intervals, across 10,000 bootstrap iterations. Here the immuneACCESS table is served through TCRdb, limited to in-frame sequences with V and J called. Missing clones are a known gap in these copies; in checked studies unresolved V genes cover under half, and the rest lacks a known reason. V and J calls and clone size come straight from that table; D and trimming were deduced from the DNA. This sample holds 45,000 to 55,000 clones; roughly 79% were observed only once. The leading ten clones occupy approximately 1.5% of the sample.

This receptor was identified in an adult in good health and CMV-seronegative. The chain uses TRBV29-1 and TRBJ2-7, with 7 bases aligning to TRBD1. The sample comprised memory CD4+ T cells from blood. The DNA is TGCAGCGTACAGGGGACGATCTACGAGCAGTACTTC. Translation gives CSVQGTIYEQYF.